This TCR beta chain was identified during a study of blood T cell repertoires in COVID-19. V lost 6 bases, J lost 5 bases, and 8 bases stayed unmatched. The CDR3 is 14 amino acids. Germline CDR1 and CDR2: SEHNR and FQNEAQ (reference sequence). This table comes from immunoSEQ multiplex PCR, and its TCRdb copy is limited to in-frame clones, with some not included. The table includes roughly 290,000 clones, 70% to 85% detected once. V usage is TRBV7-9 and J usage is TRBJ1-1; 8 nucleotides align to TRBD1. This sequence originates from a human donor with COVID-19, enrolled during active disease. The donor label of this sample is uncertain. Specimen: peripheral blood. CDR3 nucleotide sequence: TGTGCCAGCAGGCCAAGGACAGGGCTGACTGAAGCTTTCTTT. This gives the protein CASRPRTGLTEAFF.